The entry that follows covers one T cell receptor (beta chain) sequence. This sample was included in a study of blood T cell repertoires in COVID-19. Study in general: Symptom resolution, clearance, or two negative PCRs marked donors in Cohort 3 as recovered.

Participant age was roughly 18 to 95 years, and participants resided in approximately 25 US areas. The V and J ends lost 5 bases and 3 bases, in that order; junction bases with no gene match: 3. This CDR3 has 14 amino acids. The germline gives CDR1 PRHDT, CDR2 FYEKMQ (reference sequence). Assay: immunoSEQ multiplex PCR; the TCRdb copy retains only in-frame clones and omits some. Of fewer than 250,000 clones listed, roughly 84% are singletons. This clonotype was sampled from a man aged 30 to 45 in a cohort exposed to, infected with or recovered from COVID-19 (not recorded which). The chain is built from TRBV13 and TRBJ2-7, with 11 bases matching TRBD2. Sequenced material: PBMCs or T cells enriched from blood (not recorded which). The CDR3 loop is CASSGGLAGYEQYF. CDR3 coding DNA: TGTGCCAGCAGCGGAGGACTAGCGGGCTACGAGCAGTACTTC.